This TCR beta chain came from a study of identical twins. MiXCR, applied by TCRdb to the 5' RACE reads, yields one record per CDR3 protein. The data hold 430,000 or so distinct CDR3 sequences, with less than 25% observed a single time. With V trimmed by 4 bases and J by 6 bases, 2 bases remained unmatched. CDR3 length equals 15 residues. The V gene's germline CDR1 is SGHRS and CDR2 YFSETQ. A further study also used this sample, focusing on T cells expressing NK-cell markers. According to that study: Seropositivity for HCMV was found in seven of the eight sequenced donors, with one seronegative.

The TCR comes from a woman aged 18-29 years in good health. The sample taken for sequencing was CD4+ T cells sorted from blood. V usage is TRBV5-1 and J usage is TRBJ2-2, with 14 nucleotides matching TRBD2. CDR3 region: CASSQGLAGAGELFF. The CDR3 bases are TGCGCCAGCAGCCAGGGACTAGCGGGAGCCGGGGAGCTGTTTTTT. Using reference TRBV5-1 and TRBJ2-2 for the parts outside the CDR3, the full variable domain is KAGVTQTPRYLIKTRGQQVTLSCSPISGHRSVSWYQQTPGQGLQFLFEYFSETQRNKGNFPGRFSGRQFSNSRSEMNVSTLELGDSALYLCASSQGLAGAGELFFGEGSRLTVL.